Given below is one TCR beta chain in context. Trimming left V 8 bases short and J 1 base short, with 11 bases between. This CDR3 comprises 13 residues. CDR1 is MNHEY and CDR2 is SMNVEV in the germline V gene (reference sequence). Terminally differentiated effector memory CD45RA+ cells were excluded from the naive CD8 cells, which were CD45RO-negative and positively selected for CCR7. Donors, healthy HIV-negative adults, lacked recent acute infections or vaccinations. This specimen belongs to a study of shared clonotypes between healthy human individuals. At the level of the study: Plates per donor: three CD4 naive, three CD4 memory, two CD8 naive, one CD8 memory.

The protocol was immunoSEQ multiplex PCR, while the TCRdb copy is restricted to in-frame clones and leaves out a portion. The repertoire holds approximately 2,000,000 clones, with 93% as singletons. This clonotype originated in a man younger than 35 in good health. Some clones in this sample may be carry-over from other donors' samples. The rearrangement uses TRBV27 and TRBJ1-1, with D perhaps matching TRBD1 (5 bases). Sequenced: naive CD8+ T cells from PBMCs. CDR3 nucleotides: TGTGCCAGCTTCGGGGGGGGGAACACTGAAGCTTTCTTT. It is translated as CASFGGGNTEAFF.